What follows are 25 T cell receptor beta chains derived from one specimen sequenced in a study of cytomegalovirus exposure and HLA in healthy donors. This table comes from immunoSEQ multiplex PCR, and its TCRdb copy is limited to in-frame clones, with some not included. The data show about 160,000 clones, about 90% seen once. The sample was PBMCs. Receptors originate from a woman aged 18-35 years in good health and CMV-seropositive.

This chain uses TRBV2 with TRBJ2-1; D is possibly TRBD1 (5 bases). The germline V gene has CDR1 SNHLY and CDR2 FYNNEI. This CDR3 has 15 amino acids. The V end lost 7 bases, the J end lost 0 bases, and 13 bases lay between the germline ends. CDR3: CASKLGQSSYNEQFF. In nucleotides, the CDR3 is TGTGCCAGCAAGCTGGGGCAGAGCTCCTACAATGAGCAGTTCTTC.

The chain couples TRBV27 to TRBJ2-7; 13 positions agree with TRBD2. The length of the CDR3 is 14 residues. The V and J ends lost 5 bases and 4 bases, in that order; junction bases with no gene match: 2. Germline V gene data show CDR1 as MNHEY and CDR2 as SMNVEV (reference sequence). The CDR3 loop is CASSMTSGRYEQYF. The CDR3 bases are TGTGCCAGCAGTATGACTAGCGGGAGGTACGAGCAGTACTTC.

This chain links TRBV7-9 with TRBJ1-1, with D perhaps TRBD1 (5 bases). Germline CDR1 and CDR2: SEHNR and FQNEAQ (reference sequence). The V end was cut by 1 base, the J end by 4 bases, with 19 bases between. CDR3 size: 17 residues. CDR3 residues: CASSLDHSPKGVTEAFF. The CDR3 region has the DNA TGTGCCAGCAGCTTAGATCACAGCCCGAAAGGGGTCACTGAAGCTTTCTTT.

V and J are TRBV2 and TRBJ1-5; tentatively, D is TRBD1 (5 bases). Germline lookup yields CDR1 SNHLY and CDR2 FYNNEI. The CDR3 totals 16 residues. Trimming removed 4 bases from V and 2 bases from J, with 15 bases in between. CDR3 bases: TGTGCCAGCAGTGGGTGGCGGGGGAATGGCAATCAGCCCCAGCATTTT. It specifies CASSGWRGNGNQPQHF. Looking up the rest from reference TRBV2 and TRBJ1-5 gives the full variable domain: EPEVTQTPSHQVTQMGQEVILRCVPISNHLYFYWYRQILGQKVEFLVSFYNNEISEKSEIFDDQFSVERPDGSNFTLKIRSTKLEDSAMYFCASSGWRGNGNQPQHFGDGTRLSIL.

Of note for this clone: The sample contains more than one DNA sequence encoding this CDR3. CDR3 sequence reads: CASSPEETQYF. The CDR3 nucleotides are TGTGCCAGCTCACCAGAGGAGACCCAGTACTTC. This chain uses TRBV18 with TRBJ2-5, with unresolved D. V was trimmed by 2 bases and J by 5 bases, leaving 3 bases between them. The germline V gene has CDR1 KGHSH and CDR2 LQKENI. This CDR3 region has 11 residues.

The V and J genes are TRBV29-1 and TRBJ2-1; 9 bases align to TRBD2. V lost 7 bases, J lost 5 bases, and 9 bases stayed unmatched. The CDR3 contains 14 residues. Germline CDR1 is SQVTM and CDR2 is ANQGSEA. The CDR3 sequence: CSANTGLANNEQFF. As DNA, the CDR3 is TGCAGCGCGAATACGGGACTAGCAAACAATGAGCAGTTCTTC.

V gene TRBV4-1 combines with J gene TRBJ1-2; 9 nucleotides line up with TRBD1. The CDR3 contains 17 residues. Germline CDR1 is MGHRA and CDR2 is YSYEKL. Losses at the gene ends were 4 bases for V and 4 bases for J; bases not matched to a gene: 13. The CDR3 protein is CASSRSPGTGTSYGYTF. CDR3 coding DNA: TGCGCCAGCAGCCGCAGTCCCGGGACAGGGACTTCCTATGGCTACACCTTC.

This clone was observed a single time. Other DNA sequences of this sample code for an identical CDR3. The chain joins TRBV5-4 to TRBJ2-7, with 8 bases that match TRBD1. The germline V gene has CDR1 SGHNT and CDR2 YYREEE (reference sequence). This CDR3 spans 14 amino acids. V shed 0 bases and J 4 bases; nucleotides not matched to a gene: 3. The CDR3 DNA reads TGTGCCAGCAGCTTGGCAGGGGGCAGGTACGAGCAGTACTTC. It specifies CASSLAGGRYEQYF.

This chain connects TRBV25-1 to TRBJ2-7; no definite D call. V was cut by 6 bases and J by 4 bases, with 7 bases left in between. CDR3 length equals 11 residues. Per germline, CDR1 MGHDK and CDR2 SYGVNS. This CDR3 reads CASSGSYEQYF. CDR3 in DNA: TGTGCCAGCAGCGGGTCTTACGAGCAGTACTTC.

This rearrangement joins TRBV12-2 to TRBJ2-7; TRBD2, as called in the table, went unchecked against the DNA. TRBV12-2 represents a pseudogene. The CDR3 is made up of 15 amino acids. Here the CDR3 DNA reads TGTGCAAGTCGCTCACCGCTAGCGGGAGAGGTCGAGCAGTACTTC. Its translation: CASRSPLAGEVEQYF.

The chain couples TRBV4-2 to TRBJ2-3, with D unclear. Germline V gene data show CDR1 as LGHNA and CDR2 as YNFKEQ. CDR3 length: 13 amino acids. With 0 bases removed from V and 4 bases from J, the gap between germline ends came to 5 bases. The chain's CDR3 is CASSQDVADTQYF. The CDR3 DNA reads as TGTGCCAGCAGCCAAGATGTAGCAGATACGCAGTATTTT.

The V call is TRBV30, the J call TRBJ2-2; TRBD1 agrees at 7 bases. CDR3 length: 16 residues. The germline gives CDR1 GTSNPN, CDR2 SVGIG (reference sequence). V lost 0 bases and J lost 2; bases outside the gene matches: 6. The CDR3 sequence is CAWSVQGHVNTGELFF. CDR3 DNA sequence: TGTGCCTGGAGTGTACAGGGGCATGTAAACACCGGGGAGCTGTTTTTT.

The chain combines TRBV19 with TRBJ2-7; 8 bases line up with TRBD1. The V gene end was trimmed by 5 bases and the J gene end by 6 bases; junction bases not matched to a gene: 12. The CDR3 totals 15 residues. The germline gives CDR1 LNHDA, CDR2 SQIVND (reference sequence). The CDR3 DNA is TGTGCCAGTAGTCCTTCGACAGGGGAACTATCCGAGCAGTACTTC. It codes for CASSPSTGELSEQYF.

The chain links TRBV15 to TRBJ1-5; maybe TRBD1 (6 bases). Germline CDR1 and CDR2: LNHNV and YYDKDF (reference sequence). The CDR3 is 14 amino acids. V was trimmed by 9 bases and J by 4 bases, leaving 16 bases between them. The CDR3: CATEKGGRNQPQHF. CDR3 DNA: TGTGCCACTGAAAAGGGGGGGCGGAATCAGCCCCAGCATTTT.

This clone was detected only once. The gene calls are TRBV6-6 and TRBJ2-1; 11 bases agree with TRBD1. Per germline, CDR1 MNHNY and CDR2 SVGAGI (reference sequence). The ends lost 2 bases at V and 8 bases at J; junction bases unmatched: 8. The CDR3 consists of 16 residues. The CDR3 DNA reads TGTGCCAGCAGTTACACAGGACAGGGGGCGCAGGATGAGCAGTTCTTC. Amino acids: CASSYTGQGAQDEQFF.

The J gene is TRBJ1-2, the V gene TRBV7-9; a possible D gene is TRBD1 (6 bases). The germline gives CDR1 SEHNR, CDR2 FQNEAQ (reference sequence). Between the trimmed V and J ends, which lost 4 bases and 4 bases, there was a span of 16 bases. This CDR3 has 15 residues. In DNA form, the CDR3 reads TGTGCCAGCAGCTCCCCCGAGCAGGGGAGCTATGGCTACACCTTC. Protein: CASSSPEQGSYGYTF.

The chain couples TRBV27 to TRBJ2-1; no definite D call. The V end was cut by 7 bases, the J end by 7 bases, with 20 bases between. CDR3 length equals 15 residues. Germline V gene lookup returns CDR1 MNHEY and CDR2 SMNVEV (reference sequence). The CDR3 region is CASTPMGPRRNEQFF. The CDR3 DNA follows: TGTGCCAGCACCCCGATGGGCCCACGACGGAATGAGCAGTTCTTC.

The genes are TRBV11-2 and TRBJ2-7, with 7 positions matching TRBD1. V lost 5 bases and J lost 3; bases outside the gene matches: 22. CDR1 is SGHAT and CDR2 is FQNNGV in the germline V gene. This CDR3 is built from 19 residues. The CDR3 nucleotides read TGTGCCAGCAGCCCCCAATTAAGGGGACAGATCCCAAGAATCTACGAGCAGTACTTC. This gives the protein CASSPQLRGQIPRIYEQYF.

The chain links TRBV7-2 to TRBJ2-3; possible D gene TRBD2, 6 bases. From germline, CDR1 is SGHTA and CDR2 FQGNSA. Trimming pared 5 bases from V and 6 bases from J, leaving 12 bases between. The CDR3 runs 13 residues. This CDR3 reads CASSHPSADTQYF. The CDR3 nucleotides are TGTGCCAGCAGCCATCCTAGCGCCGATACGCAGTATTTT.

The rearrangement links TRBV28 to TRBJ2-5; D might be TRBD1 (7 bases). CDR3 length: 17 amino acids. From germline, CDR1 is MDHEN and CDR2 SYDVKM. The V end lost 1 base, the J end lost 6 bases, and 21 bases lay between the germline ends. CDR3 DNA: TGTGCCAGCAGTTTATTCAGGGGCCAGGGGGGAGGCCAGACCCAGTACTTC. Its protein is CASSLFRGQGGGQTQYF.

V usage is TRBV6-1 and J usage is TRBJ2-2; D gene ambiguous. CDR1 is MNHNS, CDR2 SASEGT, per germline. The V gene lost 1 base and the J gene lost 2 bases, with 5 bases spanning the gap. The length of the CDR3 is 14 residues. The CDR3 reads CASSEGGNTGELFF. The CDR3 coding sequence is TGTGCCAGCAGTGAAGGCGGAAACACCGGGGAGCTGTTTTTT.

The rearrangement links TRBV9 to TRBJ2-3, with D possibly TRBD1 on 6 matching bases. V lost 0 bases to trimming and J lost 4 bases, with 9 bases between them. The length of the CDR3 is 14 residues. Germline CDR1 is SGDLS and CDR2 is YYNGEE. The DNA for the CDR3 is TGTGCCAGCAGCGTAGTCCCAGGGGCAGATACGCAGTATTTT. It specifies CASSVVPGADTQYF. Supplemented by reference TRBV9 and TRBJ2-3, the full variable domain reads DSGVTQTPKHLITATGQRVTLRCSPRSGDLSVYWYQQSLDQGLQFLIQYYNGEERAKGNILERFSAQQFPDLHSELNLSSLELGDSALYFCASSVVPGADTQYFGPGTRLTVL.

This clone has just one count. The J gene is TRBJ2-4, the V gene TRBV28, with TRBD1 as a possible D gene (8 bases). Germline V gene data show CDR1 as MDHEN and CDR2 as SYDVKM. Between the trimmed V and J ends, which lost 6 bases and 6 bases, there was a span of 21 bases. The CDR3 contains 16 residues. The CDR3 spells CASRETGVGGSNIQYF. CDR3 DNA: TGTGCCAGCAGAGAGACAGGGGTCGGGGGGTCAAACATTCAGTACTTC. Using reference TRBV28 and TRBJ2-4 for the parts outside the CDR3, the full variable domain is DVKVTQSSRYLVKRTGEKVFLECVQDMDHENMFWYRQDPGLGLRLIYFSYDVKMKEKGDIPEGYSVSREKKERFSLILESASTNQTSMYLCASRETGVGGSNIQYFGAGTRLSVL.

This chain joins TRBV4-1 and TRBJ2-3; 13 positions match TRBD2. Germline-derived CDR1 and CDR2 are MGHRA and YSYEKL. V lost 4 bases to trimming and J lost 0 bases; unmatched junction nucleotides: 4. The CDR3 is 17 residues long. Written as DNA, the CDR3 is TGCGCCAGCAGCCGACTAGCGGGGGGAGATAGCACAGATACGCAGTATTTT. This sequence encodes CASSRLAGGDSTDTQYF.

In DNA form, the CDR3 reads TGCGCCAGCAGCCAGGACAGGGCACAGCCCCAGCATTTT. Its protein is CASSQDRAQPQHF. The chain uses TRBV4-1 and TRBJ1-5; TRBD1 agrees at 8 bases. The germline V gene encodes CDR1 MGHRA and CDR2 YSYEKL. The CDR3 is made up of 13 amino acids. J gave up 7 bases and V 3 bases, and 2 bases lay outside the gene matches.